The source of this TCR beta chain is a study of cytomegalovirus exposure and HLA in healthy donors (dated by TCRdb to about 2017). Regarding the complete study: According to an earlier analysis of 587 of the donors, roughly 180 million T cells yielded 90 million to 140 million unique TCR beta sequences and about 300 Gb of sequence data. A later genetic analysis used genome-wide SNP genotypes for about 60% of the 666 donors, treating that subset as a discovery cohort. In addition to the first cohort of 650 to 750 subjects, a separate validation cohort of 120 different subjects was used. A later analysis re-examined previously published TCR beta repertoires from about 670 donors and added high-resolution HLA genotyping to investigate patterns of TCR occurrence. Among roughly 370 genotyped donors of the cohort, an average of around 240,000 unique TCR beta nucleotide sequences were sequenced per donor, around 20% of them non-productive. High-throughput TCR immunosequencing, statistical association of individual TCRs with disease status, and machine learning were combined to predict cytomegalovirus infection status. Roughly 290 gigabases of sequencing data and roughly 80 million unique TCR sequences made up an early release that covered 500 to 650 HLA-typed donors. Four to six DR-DQ haplotypes were handled as single units for association and clustering, since linkage in the cohort was strong. In the later analysis, no new phenotypic data were used to find candidate immune exposures; instead, reliance was placed on TCR beta sequences and their occurrence across donors. The study aimed to test whether signatures of past pathogen exposure could be identified by cataloging public T cell receptors. The number of typed donors differed by locus: about 620-630 for A, B, C, DRB1 and DQB1; 500 to 550 for DQA1; about 600 for DPA1; and some 450 for DPB1. Every repertoire in the discovery cohort had been generated on one and the same sequencing platform. Among the roughly 400 genotyped donors, 75% to 90% belonged to the genetic ancestry cluster associated with self-reported Caucasian donors. The study used immunosequencing to profile the T cell repertoires of several hundred subjects and linked those repertoires to cytomegalovirus serostatus. Donor age, sex, ethnicity and CMV serostatus were compiled together with the repertoire data. An earlier analysis of fewer than 750 of the donors used high-throughput TCR beta sequencing to judge whether each TCR beta V gene segment behaved as functional or pseudogenic. Class I and class II HLA loci were covered by the typing at four-digit resolution.

The cohort comprised some 680 healthy bone marrow donors. All cohort members were sampled while nominally healthy, although unrecorded immune exposures were likely present. The donor tested CMV seronegative and was one of the 352 seronegative cohort members. A peripheral blood sample was collected from each donor, and TCR beta sequencing was performed on peripheral blood mononuclear cells. Genomic DNA extraction from the blood cell samples was performed with the Qiagen DNeasy Blood Extraction Kit. Concerning this clone: Its antigen is still unknown. No base quality information exists; no much larger clone differs at one position.

From its cysteine to its phenylalanine, the CDR3 spans 15 amino acids. Only the CDR3 region is kept as DNA, spanning 45 bases read in frame from base 1. V and J are trimmed by 6 bases and 4 bases, and the gene matches miss 7 bases of the junction. The germline V gene yields MNHNS for CDR1 and SASEGT for CDR2. Overall results and qualifications from the work: Specific HLA alleles were associated with 15,000 to 20,000 TCR beta sequences at a false discovery rate of 0.05 in a later analysis. In a later genetic analysis, fewer N-insertions in productive TCRs were reported among donors in an Asian-associated ancestry cluster than the roughly 700-donor mean. The study gave a list of some 150 TCR beta chains associated with cytomegalovirus. Linkage disequilibrium might explain the correlated functional status among segregating V segments, but an unknown experimental factor could not be ruled out. A group of highly shared sequence variants was considered likely to be a technical artifact of the sequencing pipeline. Most TCR sequences were observed very rarely across donors, whereas some public TCRs were present in many individuals. Sequencing depth was assumed to be roughly uniform across donors in the presence/absence analyses, though that assumption may not hold. The earlier analysis of 450 to 700 of the donors excluded some 16 rarely observed V segments, including chromosome 9 orphons, because counts were too low. It was suggested by the authors that the approach could potentially be generalized to other disease states and immunological phenotypes. In a later analysis, TCR association rates were found to vary across HLA loci, with the most associated TCRs seen for DRB1 alleles and the fewest for HLA-C alleles. In an earlier analysis of around 600 of the donors, most TCR beta V segments were observed in productive rearrangements about 87% or about 30% of the time, broadly matching IMGT annotations. According to a later analysis, most CMV-associated TCR beta chains appeared to be HLA-restricted, and the HLA associations seemed to be driven largely by CMV exposure. HLA typing was unavailable for some donors at each locus, so association tests used only the typed subset. CMV serostatus was the only immune exposure information available for the cohort. A further reported finding was that TCR beta sequences accurately predicted the HLA-A and HLA-B alleles for most subjects in the first cohort. The cohort was sequenced for TCR beta chains only, and without alpha or paired-chain data the features that could be detected were limited. A later genetic analysis associated a missense DCLRE1C variant with V-gene and J-gene trimming of TCR beta chains, and an independent cohort replicated the association. Three of the identified cytomegalovirus-associated TCR beta chains were confirmed in vitro to be specific for cytomegalovirus antigens. Assigning TCR associations to individual alleles was difficult when HLA alleles, especially DR and DQ, strongly co-occurred. In a later analysis, several top co-occurrence clusters were reported to appear linked to parvovirus B19, influenza, CMV and Epstein-Barr virus. The classifier was reported to diagnose cytomegalovirus status with high specificity and sensitivity in both the original cohort and the validation cohort. A later analysis found that HLA-associated TCR beta chains were more clonally expanded and had lower generation probabilities than equally common non-associated chains. Because the 87-base-pair reads could not distinguish some IMGT-functional V segments, including TRBV6-2 and TRBV6-3, those segments were excluded.

The library came from the immunoSEQ multiplex PCR assay. The multiplex PCR relied on a mix of 60 forward primers for TCR Vbeta segments and 13 reverse primers for TCR Jbeta segments. A multiplex PCR assay on genomic DNA amplified the CDR3 region of rearranged TCR beta genes. The Illumina HiSeq System was used to sequence the amplified TCR beta libraries as 87-base-pair reads. The authors processed their data as follows. Across the 500 to 700 repertoires, a later analysis counted approximately 75 million unique TCR beta chains, some 11 million of which were shared by at least two donors. Raw reads were error-corrected and collapsed into unique sequences with a nearest-neighbor algorithm that merged closely related sequences to remove PCR and sequencing errors. CDR3 sequences were aligned to IMGT reference sequences to assign V, D and J gene segments. For a sequence to be retained, a match of at least six nucleotides was required to both a V gene segment and a J gene segment. A rearrangement was called productive if the CDR3 had no stop codons and remained in frame with V and J, and every other rearrangement was called non-productive. CDR3 was defined according to IMGT convention as the region running from the second conserved V-encoded cysteine to the conserved J-encoded phenylalanine. Sequences without an unambiguous match to a single V gene segment were excluded from the earlier analysis of over 500 of the donors. An earlier analysis of a few hundred of the donors called V segments functional above 56.7% productive rearrangements and segregating when the between-donor standard deviation exceeded 5%. A statistical classification framework was built for diagnosing cytomegalovirus status from the catalog of TCR beta chain sequences. A later analysis assigned V and J genes by comparing TCR nucleotide sequences with IMGT/GENE-DB human TR gene sequences. The TCRdist pipeline was used in a later analysis to assign CDR3 sequences and most-parsimonious VDJ recombination scenarios. In a later analysis, each TCR beta chain was defined by its CDR3 amino acid sequence together with its V-gene family, and reads lacking a unique V-gene family were excluded. To address suspected cross-contamination and a sequencing artifact, a later analysis removed some 620 highly shared, low-generation-probability nucleotide sequences. In a later analysis, a clonal expansion index was calculated for each public chain from normalized within-repertoire ranks of inferred template counts. In a later analysis, generation probabilities were computed using a VDJ recombination model fitted to out-of-frame rearrangements, and the results were checked against IGoR. A later analysis scored TCR-TCR, TCR-HLA and TCR-CMV co-occurrence with hypergeometric tests, applying a repertoire-size bias correction to TCR pairs. To estimate false discovery rates, a later analysis permuted the HLA or CMV assignments 20 times. In a later analysis, co-occurring TCRs were grouped using DBSCAN, and TCRdist sequence similarity was added for clustering within HLA-allele-positive subsets. Repertoires with fewer than 30,000 or more than 120,000 public chains, plus five repertoires with anomalous nucleotide sharing, were excluded from co-occurrence clustering. What TCRdb holds here is the immuneACCESS table cut down to in-frame rearrangements. Part of the clones is not present; checked against another copy, under half of the missing clones reflect an unresolved V gene, and the others are unexplained. For V, J and clone size, that table is used; D and trimming come from the DNA. The sample table shows 100,000 or so clones, and roughly four fifths are seen once. The top ten constitute 1% to 1.5% of the sample.

This chain is built from TRBV6-1 and TRBJ2-5, with TRBD2 identical over 11 junction bases. Sequenced: PBMCs. The sequence came from a man in his forties or fifties in good health and CMV-seronegative. The CDR3 protein is CASRPSGGTPETQYF. The nucleotides are TGTGCCAGCAGACCTAGCGGGGGGACCCCAGAGACCCAGTACTTC.